Sequencing of this T cell receptor (beta chain) was carried out in a study of blood T cell repertoires in COVID-19. Per the authors' pipeline: Amplification from reference gene primers served as the basis for estimated nucleated cell counts. Method: immunoSEQ multiplex PCR; TCRdb's copy keeps in-frame clones and lacks some. That table furnishes V, J and clone size, whereas the DNA furnished D and trimming. The sample carries under 350,000 clones, roughly 87% recorded once. Trimming took 0 bases from V and 0 from J, leaving 14 bases between them. Germline assignment: CDR1 LGHNA and CDR2 YNFKEQ. This CDR3 has 18 amino acids.

V usage is TRBV4-2 and J usage is TRBJ1-4; D gene unclear. Sequencing used peripheral blood. The clonotype was recovered from a human donor in a cohort sampled during active COVID-19. This chain's CDR3 is CASSQDPAGESTNEKLFF. The CDR3 nucleotides read TGTGCCAGCAGCCAAGATCCCGCCGGGGAATCAACTAATGAAAAACTGTTTTTT.